This T cell receptor (beta chain) derives from a study of blood T cell repertoires in COVID-19. Looked up from germline, CDR1 is MNHEY and CDR2 is SVGAGI. Germline trimming cut 6 bases from V and 8 bases from J; bases unmatched to any gene: 5. The CDR3 consists of 14 residues. Living in about two dozen US areas, the participants were between 18 and 89 years of age. The repertoire was sequenced with immunoSEQ multiplex PCR; TCRdb's copy has only in-frame clones and lacks some. The sample includes around 250,000 clones, approximately 90% seen only once; the top ten take 15%. The TCR was taken from a man between 18 and 29 years old who had recovered from COVID-19. This chain connects TRBV6-5 to TRBJ1-4; 11 bases are a match to TRBD1. Material: PBMCs or T cells enriched from blood (not recorded which). The CDR3 DNA reads as TGTGCCAGCAGCGGACAGGGGGCCGGGGAAAAACTGTTTTTT. It yields the protein CASSGQGAGEKLFF.